Included here is one T cell receptor beta chain sequence, with context. The specificity of this receptor is unknown. This may stem from a read error, because a much larger clone lies one nucleotide away. Patients with uncontrolled infections, other autoimmune diseases, pregnancy or lactation were excluded. Diagnoses relied on clinical symptoms, serum thyroxine and TRAb, thyroid ultrasound and orbital computed tomography. Total RNA was extracted using Trizol reagent, and RNA quality was assessed on an Agilent 2100 Bioanalyzer. This entry belongs to a study of T cells in Graves' hyperthyroidism and ophthalmopathy (dated by TCRdb to the late 2010s). For the study in its entirety: A discovery cohort of approximately 100 patients, approximately 45 with Graves' ophthalmopathy and approximately 55 with stable Graves' hyperthyroidism, was used to find distinguishing TCR V-J signatures. In about six Graves' hyperthyroidism patients, the study also compared T-cell repertoires from thyroid tissue with T-cell repertoires from blood. According to the paper, TCR Vbeta CDR3 sequencing was carried out on over 130 peripheral blood samples, which came from approximately 41 ophthalmopathy, around 74 hyperthyroidism and 17 progressor patients. The 100 discovery patients were randomly divided into training and test sets at a 7:3 ratio. After blood sampling, hyperthyroidism patients were treated with methimazole at a starting dose of 30 mg daily, and ophthalmopathy patients were treated with high-dose intravenous methylprednisolone. Prospective prediction of ophthalmopathy was tested in an independent validation cohort of 18 to 20 hyperthyroidism patients and some 17 patients who later progressed to ophthalmopathy.

The research as a whole found: No statistical method was used to set the sample size in advance, and investigators knew the group allocation. Blood samples also contained most of the expanded thyroid clonotypes (frequency above 0.001), which suggests that blood repertoires may reflect thyroid immune responses. In validation, the model predicted progression to ophthalmopathy a median of about 6.5 months before onset, with roughly 68% sensitivity and nearly 75% specificity. A model built on a 13 V-J signature distinguished ophthalmopathy from stable hyperthyroidism, reaching 85% to 90% sensitivity and approximately 81% specificity in cross-validation and 80%/75% in testing.

The TCR beta CDR3 regions were amplified from the RNA transcripts. The TCR CDR3 was subjected to a first round of RT-PCR using the HTBI primer set and the Qiagen OneStep RT-PCR kit. A second multiplex PCR round built the libraries, followed by size selection and purification. Libraries were sequenced paired-end with 100 bp reads on an Illumina HiSeq2000. The study's own analysis went as follows. SOAPnuke was used to process the raw data, removing reads that contained adapters or uncalled bases, had a mean Phred below 15, or lacked an exact match to the constant primer or identifier. COPE v1.2.5 was used to merge high-quality paired reads, and clonotypes were defined as unique nucleotide sequences. Clonotypes were aligned to IMGT TRBV, TRBD and TRBJ reference segments using MiTCR v1.1. Analysis was restricted to V-J combinations with a frequency above 0.0001, which covered 99% to 99.2% of repertoires. A TCS score was defined as the ratio between F50 (clonal expansion) and ExV (chaos), using BLOSUM62-based TCRdist between CDR3 peptides within each V-J. Welch's t-statistics and random forest reduced just over 500 V-J features to about 13, which were used in a naive Bayes classifier (R e1071). The similarity between thyroid and blood repertoires was quantified using the Morisita-Horn index. Through fastp at Q25 and MiXCR, TCRdb rebuilt clones from the public reads, retaining in-frame beta chains. Each entry merges the rows of one CDR3 protein and shows their most common DNA and genes. The V and J calls here are based on TCRdb, not the publication. Counted in this sample were 490,000 or so distinct CDR3 sequences; 35% to 50% of them appeared once. The ten largest clonotypes hold 35% to 50% of the sample.

This TCR derives from an adult woman with Graves' disease, either hyperthyroidism or ophthalmopathy (not recorded which). Material: peripheral blood or thyroid tissue (not recorded which).

The DNA sequence follows: TGTCCCACCAGTGAGAATGCGGGGGGCTATGGCTACACCTTC. It translates as CPTSENAGGYGYTF. The receptor chain draws on TRBV24-1 and TRBJ1-2; TRBD1 is perhaps the D gene, given 5 matching bases. Reading from cysteine to phenylalanine, the CDR3 counts 14 amino acids. The retained sequence is limited to the CDR3, 42 bases, with the frame set at the first base. The germline V gene sets CDR1 to KGHDR and CDR2 to SFDVKD.